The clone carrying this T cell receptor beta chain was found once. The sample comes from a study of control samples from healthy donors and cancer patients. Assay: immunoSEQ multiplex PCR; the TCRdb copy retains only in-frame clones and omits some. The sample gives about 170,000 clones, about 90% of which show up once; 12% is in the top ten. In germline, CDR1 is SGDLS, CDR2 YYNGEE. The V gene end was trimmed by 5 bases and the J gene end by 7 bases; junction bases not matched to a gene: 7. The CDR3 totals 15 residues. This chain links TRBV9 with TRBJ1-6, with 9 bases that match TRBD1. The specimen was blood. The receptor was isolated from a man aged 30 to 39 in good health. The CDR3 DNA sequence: TGTGCCAGCAGTCCTAGGACAGGGGCAAATTCACCCCTCCACTTT. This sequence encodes CASSPRTGANSPLHF.